This note documents a single TCR beta chain sequence. The antigen is not known. Molecular-barcoded quantitative 5'-RACE produced these TCR beta libraries. MiXCR was run by TCRdb on the 5' RACE reads, yielding one entry per CDR3 protein. The repertoire holds some 400,000 distinct CDR3 sequences, with around 22% as singletons. This sample is part of a study of CD8 T cells in ankylosing spondylitis. Study-wide results and caveats: Matched ankylosing spondylitis synovial fluid reportedly showed significant enrichment of disease-linked clones. Made up of eight or nine highly homologous variants, a TCR beta motif appeared characteristic of ankylosing spondylitis blood.

Sequenced material: blood, either unsorted or a sorted T cell fraction (not recorded which). This TCR derives from a male donor with ankylosing spondylitis.

This CDR3 reads CASAWRREQGRNQPQHF. CDR3 sequence (DNA): TGTGCCAGCGCCTGGAGAAGGGAACAGGGACGGAATCAGCCCCAGCATTTT. The chain links TRBV7-2 to TRBJ1-5; tentative D call: TRBD1 (6 bases). This CDR3 is built from 17 residues. CDR1 and CDR2 from the germline V gene are SGHTA and FQGNSA. V lost 8 bases to trimming and J lost 4 bases, with 24 bases between them.